Here is one TCR beta chain with its context. The CDR3 is made up of 14 amino acids. Germline CDR1 reads WSHSY; CDR2 reads SAAADI. V was shortened by 3 bases and J by 4 bases, with 10 bases between the two germline ends. The data belong to a study of cytomegalovirus exposure and HLA in healthy donors. At the level of the study: The same platform as the approximately 640 first-cohort repertoires was used for the 120 or so validation repertoires, a later analysis reported.

The protocol was immunoSEQ multiplex PCR, while the TCRdb copy is restricted to in-frame clones and leaves out a portion. The sample has 71,000 or so clones, roughly 94% seen once; the top ten hold roughly 3.3%. This receptor was obtained from a young woman in good health and CMV-seropositive. The J gene is TRBJ1-5, the V gene TRBV10-2; D call uncertain. The sequenced sample consisted of PBMCs. This CDR3 reads CASSDWTNNQPQHF. In DNA, the CDR3 is TGCGCCAGCAGTGATTGGACTAATAATCAGCCCCAGCATTTT.